The present T cell receptor beta chain was sequenced within a study of neurological immune-mediated disorders. The table lists this clonotype with many counts. There are 12 residues in the CDR3. Per germline, CDR1 LGHDT and CDR2 YNNKEL (reference sequence). Losses at the gene ends were 1 base for V and 13 bases for J; bases not matched to a gene: 1. Using its own MiXCR run on the 5' RACE reads, TCRdb lists one record per CDR3 protein. The sample has under 60,000 distinct CDR3 sequences; 16% are singletons. The sample taken for sequencing was PBMCs. The receptor was derived from a man in his fifties or sixties in good health. The chain joins TRBV3-1 to TRBJ1-4; 9 nucleotides line up with TRBD1. The CDR3 here is CASSQGDRALFF. The DNA for the CDR3 is TGTGCCAGCAGCCAAGGGGACAGGGCACTGTTTTTT.